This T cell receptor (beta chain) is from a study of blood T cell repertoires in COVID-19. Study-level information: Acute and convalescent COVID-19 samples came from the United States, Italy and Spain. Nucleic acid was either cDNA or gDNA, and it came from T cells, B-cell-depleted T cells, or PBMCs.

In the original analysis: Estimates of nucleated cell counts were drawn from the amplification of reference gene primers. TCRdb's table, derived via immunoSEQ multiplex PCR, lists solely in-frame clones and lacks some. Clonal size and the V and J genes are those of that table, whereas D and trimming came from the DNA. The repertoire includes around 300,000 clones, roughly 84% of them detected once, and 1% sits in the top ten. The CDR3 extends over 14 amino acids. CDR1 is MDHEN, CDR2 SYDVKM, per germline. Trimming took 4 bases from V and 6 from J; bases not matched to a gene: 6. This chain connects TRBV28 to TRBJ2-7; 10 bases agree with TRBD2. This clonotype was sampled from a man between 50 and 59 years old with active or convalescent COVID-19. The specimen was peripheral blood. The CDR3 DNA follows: TGTGCCAGCAGTTCCCGGCTAGCGGGAGTCGAGCAGTACTTC. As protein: CASSSRLAGVEQYF.